This TCR beta chain was identified in a study of molecular identifiers for immune sequencing clone quantification. Via MiXCR, TCRdb re-called the PCR reads, giving one row per CDR3 protein. The profile shows approximately 670,000 distinct CDR3 sequences, 20% of them singletons. For this clonotype: A clone one base away is much larger, so this may be a read error.

The CDR3 sequence is 9 residues long. The V end was cut by 8 bases, the J end by 15 bases, with 11 bases between. The germline gives CDR1 SEHNR, CDR2 FQNEAQ (reference sequence). Sequencing was carried out using naive CD8+ T cells from blood, with Jurkat cell RNA spiked in. The subset: FACS-sorted CD8+CD4-CCR7+CD45RA+ naive T cells. The rearrangement links TRBV7-9 to TRBJ2-1; no clear D. The receptor was isolated from a human donor in good health. Some libraries in this study had Jurkat cell RNA spiked in. The CDR3, as DNA: TGTGCCAGCGTCCCGACGTCGTTCTTC. It specifies CASVPTSFF. The variable domain in full, completed from reference TRBV7-9 and TRBJ2-1, reads DTGVSQNPRHKITKRGQNVTFRCDPISEHNRLYWYRQTLGQGPEFLTYFQNEAQLEKSRLLSDRFSAERPKGSFSTLEIQRTEQGDSAMYLCASVPTSFFGPGTRLTVL.